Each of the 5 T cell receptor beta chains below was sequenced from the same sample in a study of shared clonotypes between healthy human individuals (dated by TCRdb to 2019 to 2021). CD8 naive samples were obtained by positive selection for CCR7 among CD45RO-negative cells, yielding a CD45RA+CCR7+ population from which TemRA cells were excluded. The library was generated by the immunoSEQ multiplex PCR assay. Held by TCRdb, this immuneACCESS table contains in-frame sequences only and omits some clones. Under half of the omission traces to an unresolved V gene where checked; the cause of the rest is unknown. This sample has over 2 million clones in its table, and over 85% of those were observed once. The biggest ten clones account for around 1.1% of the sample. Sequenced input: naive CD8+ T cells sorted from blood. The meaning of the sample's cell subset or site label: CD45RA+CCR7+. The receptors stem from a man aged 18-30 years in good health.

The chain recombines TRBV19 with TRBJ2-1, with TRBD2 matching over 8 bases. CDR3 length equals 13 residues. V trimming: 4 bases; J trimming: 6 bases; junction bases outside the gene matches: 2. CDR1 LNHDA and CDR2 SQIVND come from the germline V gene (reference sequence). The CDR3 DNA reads TGTGCCAGTAGTACGGGGGGGATCAATGAGCAGTTCTTC. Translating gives CASSTGGINEQFF.

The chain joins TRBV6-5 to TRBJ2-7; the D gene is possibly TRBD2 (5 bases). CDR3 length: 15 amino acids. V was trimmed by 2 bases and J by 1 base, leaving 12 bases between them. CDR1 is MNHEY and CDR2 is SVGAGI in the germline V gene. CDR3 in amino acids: CASSYAAGTSYEQYF. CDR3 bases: TGTGCCAGCAGTTACGCCGCGGGCACATCCTACGAGCAGTACTTC.

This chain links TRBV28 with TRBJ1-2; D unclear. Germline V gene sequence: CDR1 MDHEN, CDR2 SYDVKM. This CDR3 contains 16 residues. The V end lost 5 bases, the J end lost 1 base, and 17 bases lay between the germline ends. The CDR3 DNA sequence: TGTGCCAGCAGTCTCACCTCGAGGGAAAGTAACTATGGCTACACCTTC. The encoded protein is CASSLTSRESNYGYTF.

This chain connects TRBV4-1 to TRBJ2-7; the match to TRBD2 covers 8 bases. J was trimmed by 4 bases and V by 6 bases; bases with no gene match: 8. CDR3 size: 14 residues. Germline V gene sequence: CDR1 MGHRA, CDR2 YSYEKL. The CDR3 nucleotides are TGCGCCAGCAGTCTCAAACTAGCGGATTACGAGCAGTACTTC. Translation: CASSLKLADYEQYF.

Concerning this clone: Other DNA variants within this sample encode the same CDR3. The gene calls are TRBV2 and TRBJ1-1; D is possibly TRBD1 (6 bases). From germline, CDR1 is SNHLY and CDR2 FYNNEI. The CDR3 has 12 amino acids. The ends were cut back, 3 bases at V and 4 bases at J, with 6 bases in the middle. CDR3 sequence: CASSDRGTEAFF. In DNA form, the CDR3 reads TGTGCCAGCAGTGACAGGGGCACTGAAGCTTTCTTT.